Presented here are 2 T cell receptor beta chains from one specimen sequenced in a study of blood T cell repertoires in COVID-19. Sequencing was performed with immunoSEQ multiplex PCR; in TCRdb, only in-frame clones are kept and a portion is missing. This table holds fewer than 250,000 clones, 83% found once. Sample: peripheral blood. The receptor set was obtained from a woman aged 40 to 49 with active or convalescent COVID-19.

The gene calls are TRBV29-1 and TRBJ2-1; tentative D call: TRBD2 (6 bases). From germline, CDR1 is SQVTM and CDR2 ANQGSEA. Trimming left V 3 bases short and J 1 base short, with 10 bases between. This CDR3 has 14 residues. The CDR3 nucleotides are TGCAGCGTTGATGGAGGGGTATCCTACAATGAGCAGTTCTTC. Its translation: CSVDGGVSYNEQFF.

Only a few counts were recorded for this clone. V is TRBV7-9 and J is TRBJ2-7; no clear D gene. Germline values: CDR1 SEHNR, CDR2 FQNEAQ (reference sequence). V lost 5 bases and J 3 bases, leaving 17 bases between the germline ends. This CDR3 has 15 amino acids. The CDR3 loop reads CASSPRMSYGYEQYF. In nucleotides, the CDR3 is TGTGCCAGCAGCCCAAGAATGTCCTATGGCTACGAGCAGTACTTC.